These 31 T cell receptor beta chains share one sample of origin, sequenced in a study of cytomegalovirus exposure and HLA in healthy donors. The study ran its PCR with 60 Vbeta and 13 Jbeta primers. Here immunoSEQ multiplex PCR was the method, and the copy in TCRdb shows in-frame clones only, minus some. The sample lists some 170,000 clones, 70% to 80% seen once, with more than 9.5% in the top ten. Sequencing input: PBMCs. Receptors originate from a man between 18 and 29 years old in good health and CMV-seropositive.

This clone was observed a handful of times. The chain recombines TRBV15 with TRBJ2-2, with TRBD1 identical over 7 bases. The germline V gene has CDR1 LNHNV and CDR2 YYDKDF (reference sequence). This CDR3 comprises 16 residues. V was pared by 0 bases and J by 2 bases, with 3 bases of the junction left unmatched. The CDR3 loop is CATSRDRQGNTGELFF. The CDR3 region has the DNA TGTGCCACCAGCAGAGATCGACAGGGTAACACCGGGGAGCTGTTTTTT. The whole variable domain, remainder taken from reference TRBV15 and TRBJ2-2, is DAMVIQNPRYQVTQFGKPVTLSCSQTLNHNVMYWYQQKSSQAPKLLFHYYDKDFNNEADTPDNFQSRRPNTSFCFLDIRSPGLGDTAMYLCATSRDRQGNTGELFFGEGSRLTVL.

Turning to this clone: Different DNA sequences within this sample yield the same CDR3. The rearrangement uses TRBV15 and TRBJ1-1; no clear D gene. Trimming stripped 0 bases from V and 1 base from J, with 6 bases between. Germline CDR1 LNHNV, CDR2 YYDKDF (reference sequence). CDR3 size: 14 residues. CDR3 in DNA: TGTGCCACCAGCAGAGATGGTAGGAACACTGAAGCTTTCTTT. Amino acid sequence: CATSRDGRNTEAFF.

Here the CDR3 reads CASSNRRGEKLFF. The CDR3 bases are TGTGCCAGCAGTAACAGGAGGGGTGAAAAACTGTTTTTT. The chain is built from TRBV7-8 and TRBJ1-4; D possibly corresponds to TRBD1 (5 bases). The CDR3 sequence is 13 residues long. Germline values: CDR1 SGHVS, CDR2 FQNEAQ. V was pared by 6 bases and J by 7 bases, with 12 bases between.

The gene calls are TRBV6-6 and TRBJ1-2; 9 nucleotides align to TRBD1. The length of the CDR3 is 14 residues. Looked up from germline, CDR1 is MNHNY and CDR2 is SVGAGI (reference sequence). Germline trimming cut 6 bases from V and 9 bases from J; bases unmatched to any gene: 11. The DNA of the CDR3 is TGTGCCAGCAGGCCCGGGACAGGGTTAATTAGCTACACCTTC. It yields the protein CASRPGTGLISYTF.

The rearrangement joins TRBV5-1 to TRBJ2-5; 12 nucleotides line up with TRBD2. There are 16 residues in the CDR3. After removal of 4 bases from V and 1 base from J, the junction contained 5 bases not matched to a gene. Per germline, CDR1 SGHRS and CDR2 YFSETQ. CDR3 loop: CASSLLAGGIQETQYF. The CDR3 region has the DNA TGCGCCAGCAGCCTGCTAGCGGGGGGGATCCAAGAGACCCAGTACTTC.

V usage is TRBV9 and J usage is TRBJ2-3; 9 bases line up with TRBD1. Germline V lookup: CDR1 SGDLS, CDR2 YYNGEE. The CDR3 has 14 amino acids. The V and J ends lost 4 bases and 2 bases, in that order; junction bases with no gene match: 2. The CDR3 loop reads CASSRDRATDTQYF. In nucleotides, the CDR3 is TGTGCCAGCAGCAGGGACAGGGCCACAGATACGCAGTATTTT.

CDR3 sequence: CASSKDRGRLGLFF. The DNA for the CDR3 is TGTGCCAGCAGCAAGGACAGGGGGCGGCTCGGCCTGTTTTTT. This chain links TRBV6-6 with TRBJ2-2; 11 bases are shared with TRBD1. The CDR3 length is 14 residues. CDR1 is MNHNY and CDR2 is SVGAGI in the germline V gene (reference sequence). V gave up 6 bases and J gave up 14 bases; unmatched junction bases: 11.

The J gene is TRBJ2-1, the V gene TRBV9, with 7 bases identical to TRBD1. The germline gives CDR1 SGDLS, CDR2 YYNGEE. V dropped 3 bases and J dropped 4; count of bases not matched to a gene: 7. The length of the CDR3 is 15 residues. The CDR3 spells CASSGTGDSYNEQFF. The DNA for the CDR3 is TGTGCCAGCAGCGGAACAGGGGACAGTTACAATGAGCAGTTCTTC.

The chain combines TRBV9 with TRBJ1-4; the match to TRBD1 covers 9 bases. This CDR3 has 15 residues. V trimming: 2 bases; J trimming: 6 bases; junction bases outside the gene matches: 5. The V gene's germline CDR1 is SGDLS and CDR2 YYNGEE. The CDR3, as DNA: TGTGCCAGCAGCGTCGTCGACAGGGGGGATGAAAAACTGTTTTTT. This encodes CASSVVDRGDEKLFF.

This chain's CDR3 is CASSLALVGPLHF. The CDR3 bases are TGTGCCAGCAGCTTAGCCCTAGTAGGCCCCCTCCACTTT. The chain recombines TRBV7-2 with TRBJ1-6; D gene uncertain. Per germline, CDR1 SGHTA and CDR2 FQGNSA. CDR3 length: 13 amino acids. The germline V and J ends were trimmed by 0 bases and 13 bases, with 10 bases remaining between them.

This clone was counted a few times. This chain links TRBV19 with TRBJ2-7; a weak D match, TRBD2 (5 bases). The V end lost 10 bases, the J end lost 1 base, and 17 bases lay between the germline ends. CDR1 is LNHDA and CDR2 is SQIVND in the germline V gene (reference sequence). There are 14 residues in the CDR3. CDR3 coding DNA: TGTGCCACTAGACCGGGGAACCCATCCTACGAGCAGTACTTC. Its translation: CATRPGNPSYEQYF.

V usage is TRBV7-3 and J usage is TRBJ2-5; 11 bases are a match to TRBD2. CDR1 SGHTA and CDR2 FQGTGA come from the germline V gene. This CDR3 has 15 residues. The trim removed 5 bases at V and 5 bases at J, leaving 7 bases unmatched. The CDR3 bases are TGTGCCAGCAGCCTTAGCGGGGGGGCCAGGGAGACCCAGTACTTC. As protein: CASSLSGGARETQYF.

This clone has just a few counts. The CDR3 reads CASSRASSTGWQFF. CDR3 in DNA: TGTGCCAGCAGCCGTGCTTCTAGCACTGGTTGGCAGTTCTTC. The chain combines TRBV11-2 with TRBJ2-1, with a possible D match to TRBD2 (5 bases). The CDR3 is 14 residues long. The germline V and J ends were trimmed by 5 bases and 12 bases, with 20 bases remaining between them. The germline CDR1 and CDR2 sequences are SGHAT and FQNNGV.

DNA for the CDR3: TGTGCCAGCAGCCCCCGTCCGAGAGAGGGAATAGAAAAACTGTTTTTT. As protein: CASSPRPREGIEKLFF. The chain employs TRBV4-2 and TRBJ1-4; D gene uncertain. The CDR3 runs to 16 residues. Germline V gives CDR1 LGHNA, CDR2 YNFKEQ. The V and J ends lost 4 bases and 8 bases respectively, with 20 bases between them.

This rearrangement joins TRBV6-1 to TRBJ2-4; 8 nucleotides line up with TRBD2. The CDR3 consists of 12 residues. Looked up from germline, CDR1 is MNHNS and CDR2 is SASEGT. The V gene end was trimmed by 4 bases and the J gene end by 15 bases; junction bases not matched to a gene: 8. The CDR3 DNA sequence: TGTGCCAGCAGTGTGCATAGCGGGATGTGGTACTTC. It specifies CASSVHSGMWYF.

This clone was seen a handful of times. This sequence joins TRBV19 and TRBJ1-1; D not resolved. Germline loops: CDR1 LNHDA, CDR2 SQIVND (reference sequence). The CDR3 consists of 14 residues. Trimming removed 7 bases at V and 0 bases at J, with 12 bases between. The CDR3 spells CASTLVKMNTEAFF. The DNA for the CDR3 is TGTGCCAGTACCTTAGTCAAAATGAACACTGAAGCTTTCTTT.

The chain combines TRBV7-9 with TRBJ2-5; D remains unclear. The CDR3 runs to 13 residues. Germline V gene sequence: CDR1 SEHNR, CDR2 FQNEAQ (reference sequence). The V gene lost 1 base and the J gene lost 5 bases, with 8 bases spanning the gap. The CDR3 loop is CASSLDIRETQYF. For the CDR3, the DNA is TGTGCCAGCAGCTTAGATATCAGGGAGACCCAGTACTTC.

This sequence joins TRBV4-1 and TRBJ1-1; unclear D gene. The CDR3 extends over 14 amino acids. CDR1 and CDR2 from the germline V gene are MGHRA and YSYEKL. V lost 4 bases and J lost 4, with 13 bases in between. This chain's CDR3 is CASSLPRESTEAFF. For the CDR3, the DNA is TGCGCCAGCAGCCTTCCGAGGGAGAGCACTGAAGCTTTCTTT.

The V call is TRBV18, the J call TRBJ1-1, with D tentatively TRBD1 (5 bases). Germline CDR1 reads KGHSH; CDR2 reads LQKENI. Deletions cut 3 bases from V and 4 bases from J, with 15 bases between. The CDR3 has 15 residues. CDR3 residues: CASSPTNGHTTEAFF. CDR3 DNA: TGTGCCAGCTCACCCACGAACGGACACACCACTGAAGCTTTCTTT. Full variable domain (remainder filled in from reference TRBV18 and TRBJ1-1): NAGVMQNPRHLVRRRGQEARLRCSPMKGHSHVYWYRQLPEEGLKFMVYLQKENIIDESGMPKERFSAEFPKEGPSILRIQQVVRGDSAAYFCASSPTNGHTTEAFFGQGTRLTVV.

The V gene is TRBV9, the J gene TRBJ2-1; possible D gene TRBD2, 5 bases. Germline CDR1 reads SGDLS; CDR2 reads YYNGEE. CDR3 length equals 15 residues. V was pared by 3 bases and J by 0 bases, with 10 bases between. This CDR3 is CASSGLGSSYNEQFF. In nucleotides, the CDR3 is TGTGCCAGCAGCGGACTGGGGAGCTCCTACAATGAGCAGTTCTTC.

The gene calls are TRBV7-8 and TRBJ1-2, with D perhaps matching TRBD1 (6 bases). V was clipped by 5 bases and J by 6 bases, with 16 bases between them. The CDR3 loop spans 14 amino acids. Germline V gene sequence: CDR1 SGHVS, CDR2 FQNEAQ. This chain's CDR3 is CASSVTGTPNGYTF. DNA of the CDR3: TGTGCCAGCAGCGTGACAGGAACCCCGAATGGCTACACCTTC.

The chain combines TRBV19 with TRBJ1-4, with 7 bases lining up with TRBD1. The CDR3 contains 16 residues. Per germline, CDR1 LNHDA and CDR2 SQIVND (reference sequence). The V gene end was trimmed by 6 bases and the J gene end by 3 bases; junction bases not matched to a gene: 10. CDR3 sequence reads: CASSQATGAANEKLFF. CDR3 sequence (DNA): TGTGCCAGTAGCCAAGCTACAGGGGCGGCTAATGAAAAACTGTTTTTT. Variable domain in full (rest from reference TRBV19 and TRBJ1-4): DGGITQSPKYLFRKEGQNVTLSCEQNLNHDAMYWYRQDPGQGLRLIYYSQIVNDFQKGDIAEGYSVSREKKESFPLTVTSAQKNPTAFYLCASSQATGAANEKLFFGSGTQLSVL.

This sequence joins TRBV6-1 and TRBJ1-5; no firm D call. CDR3 length: 12 amino acids. The germline CDR1 and CDR2 sequences are MNHNS and SASEGT. V shed 7 bases and J shed 7 bases, with 11 bases lying between them. CDR3 sequence reads: CASMTVAQPQHF. CDR3 coding DNA: TGTGCCAGCATGACTGTGGCGCAGCCCCAGCATTTT.

The chain links TRBV4-3 to TRBJ1-2, with a weak D call TRBD1 (5 bases). The germline gives CDR1 LGHNA, CDR2 YSLEER. The CDR3 loop spans 15 amino acids. Trimming took off 0 bases at V and 7 bases at J, with 15 bases between the two ends. This chain's CDR3 is CASSQDAGRRSGYTF. DNA of the CDR3: TGCGCCAGCAGCCAAGATGCGGGGCGGAGGAGTGGCTACACCTTC.

This sequence joins TRBV2 and TRBJ1-4; D possibly corresponds to TRBD1 (5 bases). Germline V gene lookup returns CDR1 SNHLY and CDR2 FYNNEI. V was cut by 4 bases and J by 7 bases, with 13 bases left in between. The CDR3 contains 14 residues. The CDR3, as DNA: TGTGCCAGCAGTGGACGGGGGAGGAGTGAAAAACTGTTTTTT. This sequence encodes CASSGRGRSEKLFF. Full variable domain (missing parts from reference TRBV2 and TRBJ1-4): EPEVTQTPSHQVTQMGQEVILRCVPISNHLYFYWYRQILGQKVEFLVSFYNNEISEKSEIFDDQFSVERPDGSNFTLKIRSTKLEDSAMYFCASSGRGRSEKLFFGSGTQLSVL.

This clone was seen a handful of times. The chain carries TRBV5-5 and TRBJ2-3; 13 nucleotides align to TRBD2. Germline lookup yields CDR1 SGHKS and CDR2 YYEKEE (reference sequence). CDR3 size: 16 residues. V shed 3 bases and J 4 bases; nucleotides not matched to a gene: 5. This CDR3 is CASSSWTSGSPDTQYF. The CDR3 region has the DNA TGTGCCAGCAGCTCCTGGACTAGCGGGAGCCCAGATACGCAGTATTTT.

This CDR3 is CASSVGPLYEQYF. CDR3 coding DNA: TGTGCCAGCAGCGTAGGCCCACTCTACGAGCAGTACTTC. The J gene is TRBJ2-7, the V gene TRBV9; D gene unclear. CDR3 length equals 13 residues. CDR1 and CDR2 from the germline V gene are SGDLS and YYNGEE. The V and J ends lost 0 bases and 3 bases respectively, with 7 bases between them.

V and J are TRBV6-1 and TRBJ1-5, with 7 bases fitting TRBD1. Germline values: CDR1 MNHNS, CDR2 SASEGT. This CDR3 has 15 residues. The J segment lost 4 bases and the V segment lost 4 bases, leaving 7 bases of the junction unmatched. The CDR3 DNA follows: TGTGCCAGCAGTGCGGACAGGAGCCTAAATCAGCCCCAGCATTTT. Amino acids: CASSADRSLNQPQHF.

V and J are TRBV5-5 and TRBJ1-5; D perhaps matches TRBD1 (5 bases). In germline, CDR1 is SGHKS, CDR2 YYEKEE (reference sequence). V lost 1 base to trimming and J lost 4 bases, with 9 bases between them. The CDR3 has 14 amino acids. CDR3 DNA sequence: TGTGCCAGCAGCTTGCCAGGGATAAATCAGCCCCAGCATTTT. Translated: CASSLPGINQPQHF.

The CDR3 DNA reads TGTGCCAGTAGTATAGGGCTAGCGGGGGGCGTGGGAGAGACCCAGTACTTC. Translated: CASSIGLAGGVGETQYF. The chain combines TRBV19 with TRBJ2-5, with 11 bases fitting TRBD2. Per the germline V gene, CDR1 is LNHDA and CDR2 is SQIVND (reference sequence). This CDR3 contains 17 residues. Trimming cost V 1 base and J 4 bases; bases outside gene matches: 8.

CDR3 loop: CASSFVHLGRAGEQFF. DNA of the CDR3: TGTGCCAGCAGTTTCGTCCATCTCGGGAGGGCAGGAGAGCAGTTCTTC. This chain joins TRBV6-5 and TRBJ2-1; 8 bases align to TRBD2. V trimming: 4 bases; J trimming: 10 bases; junction bases outside the gene matches: 15. Looked up from germline, CDR1 is MNHEY and CDR2 is SVGAGI. This CDR3 contains 16 residues.